This entry features one TCR beta chain sequence. Its matching antigen is unknown. The data are from a study of B cell selection in AIRE deficiency. General study findings and limits: Of a few thousand shared Treg TCRbeta sequences, around 32% were healthy-only, 7.5% to 9.5% patient-only. Patient Tconv cells held around a third of Treg sequences shared by healthy donors. Tconv and Treg cells from AIRE-deficient patients resembled healthy donors in TCRBV usage, CDR3 length and diversity.

Clones were read by immunoSEQ multiplex PCR, and TCRdb kept only the in-frame ones, dropping some. The sample holds about 14,000 clones; about 92% are singletons and the top ten take 1% to 1.2%. Regulatory T cells were sorted as CD4+CD25hiCD127low/negative cells. This receptor was obtained from a human donor with AIRE deficiency. The sequenced material came from Tregs sorted from PBMCs.

The CDR3 region is CASSIASLGGDTQYF. DNA of the CDR3: TGTGCCAGTAGTATAGCATCCCTGGGTGGAGATACGCAGTATTTT. This sequence joins TRBV19 and TRBJ2-3; unclear D gene. The V end lost 1 base, the J end lost 5 bases, and 13 bases lay between the germline ends. The CDR3 contains 15 residues. The germline V gene has CDR1 LNHDA and CDR2 SQIVND (reference sequence).